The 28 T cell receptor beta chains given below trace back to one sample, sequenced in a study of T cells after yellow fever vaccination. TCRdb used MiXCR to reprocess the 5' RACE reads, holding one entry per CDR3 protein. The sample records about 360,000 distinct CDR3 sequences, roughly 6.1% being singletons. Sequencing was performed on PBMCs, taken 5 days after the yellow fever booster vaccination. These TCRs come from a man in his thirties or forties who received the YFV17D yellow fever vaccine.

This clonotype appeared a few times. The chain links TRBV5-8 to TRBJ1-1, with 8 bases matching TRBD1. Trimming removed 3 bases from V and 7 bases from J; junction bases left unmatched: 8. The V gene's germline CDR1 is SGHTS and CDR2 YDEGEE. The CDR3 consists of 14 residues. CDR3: CASSYRRDRNEAFF. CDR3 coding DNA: TGTGCCAGCAGCTACCGCCGGGACAGGAATGAAGCTTTCTTT. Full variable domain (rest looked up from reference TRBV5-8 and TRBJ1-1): EAGVTQSPTHLIKTRGQQATLRCSPISGHTSVYWYQQALGLGLQFLLWYDEGEERNRGNFPPRFSGRQFPNYSSELNVNALELEDSALYLCASSYRRDRNEAFFGQGTRLTVV.

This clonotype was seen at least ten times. The CDR3 DNA reads as TGCGCCAGCAGCCAAGATACAGTCGTAACCTACGAGCAGTACTTC. It specifies CASSQDTVVTYEQYF. V gene TRBV4-3 combines with J gene TRBJ2-7; D is undetermined. The germline V gene encodes CDR1 LGHNA and CDR2 YSLEER. Trimming stripped 0 bases from V and 2 bases from J, with 11 bases between. The CDR3 has 15 residues.

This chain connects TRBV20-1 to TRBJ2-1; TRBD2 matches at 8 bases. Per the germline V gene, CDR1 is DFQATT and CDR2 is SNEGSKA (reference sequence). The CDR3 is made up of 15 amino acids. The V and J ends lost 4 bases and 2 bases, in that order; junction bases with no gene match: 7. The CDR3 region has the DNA TGCAGTGCTAAGAGCACGGGAGGGGCCTACAATGAGCAGTTCTTC. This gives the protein CSAKSTGGAYNEQFF.

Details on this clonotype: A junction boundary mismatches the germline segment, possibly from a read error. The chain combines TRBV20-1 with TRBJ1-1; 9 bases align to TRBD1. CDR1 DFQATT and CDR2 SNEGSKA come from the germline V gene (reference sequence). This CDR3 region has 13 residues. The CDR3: CGATRTGVTEAFF. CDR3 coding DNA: TGCGGTGCTACCAGGACAGGGGTCACTGAAGCTTTCTTT.

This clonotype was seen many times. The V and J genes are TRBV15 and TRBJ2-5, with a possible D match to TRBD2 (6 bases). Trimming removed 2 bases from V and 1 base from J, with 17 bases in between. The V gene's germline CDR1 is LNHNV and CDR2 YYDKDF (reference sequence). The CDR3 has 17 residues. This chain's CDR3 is CATSRPTGLVPQETQYF. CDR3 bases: TGTGCCACCAGCAGACCCACGGGACTTGTCCCCCAAGAGACCCAGTACTTC. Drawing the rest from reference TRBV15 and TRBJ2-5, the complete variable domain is DAMVIQNPRYQVTQFGKPVTLSCSQTLNHNVMYWYQQKSSQAPKLLFHYYDKDFNNEADTPDNFQSRRPNTSFCFLDIRSPGLGDTAMYLCATSRPTGLVPQETQYFGPGTRLLVL.

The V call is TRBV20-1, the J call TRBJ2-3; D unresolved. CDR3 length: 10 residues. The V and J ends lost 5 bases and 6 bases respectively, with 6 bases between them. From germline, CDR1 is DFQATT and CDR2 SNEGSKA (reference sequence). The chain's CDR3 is CSADPDTQYF. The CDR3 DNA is TGCAGTGCTGACCCGGATACGCAGTATTTT.

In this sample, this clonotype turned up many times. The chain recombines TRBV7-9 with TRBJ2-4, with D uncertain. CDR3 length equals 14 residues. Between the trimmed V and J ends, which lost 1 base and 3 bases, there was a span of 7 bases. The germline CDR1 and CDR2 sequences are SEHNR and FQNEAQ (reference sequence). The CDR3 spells CASSLGGDKNIQYF. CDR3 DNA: TGTGCCAGCAGCTTAGGAGGAGACAAAAACATTCAGTACTTC.

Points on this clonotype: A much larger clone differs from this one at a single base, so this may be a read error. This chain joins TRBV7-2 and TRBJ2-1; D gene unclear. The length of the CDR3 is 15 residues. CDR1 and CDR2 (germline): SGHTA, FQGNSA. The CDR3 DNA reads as TGTGCCAGCAGCTTAATAGCAGGTTCTTACAATGAGCAGCTCTTC. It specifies CASSLIAGSYNEQLF.

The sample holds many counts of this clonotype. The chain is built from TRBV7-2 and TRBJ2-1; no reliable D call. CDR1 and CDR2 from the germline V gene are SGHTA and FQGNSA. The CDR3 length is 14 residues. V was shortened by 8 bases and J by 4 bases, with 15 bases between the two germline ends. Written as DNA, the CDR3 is TGTGCCAGCTCACCACGTGAAGCGTACAATGAGCAGTTCTTC. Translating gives CASSPREAYNEQFF.

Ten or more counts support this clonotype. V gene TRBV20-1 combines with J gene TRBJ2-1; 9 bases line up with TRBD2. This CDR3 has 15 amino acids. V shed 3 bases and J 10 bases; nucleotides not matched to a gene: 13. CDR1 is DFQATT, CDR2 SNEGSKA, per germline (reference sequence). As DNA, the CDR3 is TGCAGTGCTAGGGGTAGGACTAGCGCCTTGGGGGAGCAGTTCTTC. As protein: CSARGRTSALGEQFF.

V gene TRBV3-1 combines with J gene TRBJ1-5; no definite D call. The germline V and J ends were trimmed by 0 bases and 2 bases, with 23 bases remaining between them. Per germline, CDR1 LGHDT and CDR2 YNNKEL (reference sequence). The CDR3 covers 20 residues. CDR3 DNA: TGTGCCAGCAGCCAAGAACGGAGGGAAGGGAGGGTGTTATGCAATCAGCCCCAGCATTTT. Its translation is CASSQERREGRVLCNQPQHF.

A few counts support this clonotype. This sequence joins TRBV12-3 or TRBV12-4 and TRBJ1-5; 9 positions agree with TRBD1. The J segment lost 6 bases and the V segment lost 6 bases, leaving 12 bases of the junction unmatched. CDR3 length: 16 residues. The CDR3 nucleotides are TGTGCCAGCAGATTCCAGGGACAGGGAAGGGTTCAGCCCCAGCATTTT. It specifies CASRFQGQGRVQPQHF.

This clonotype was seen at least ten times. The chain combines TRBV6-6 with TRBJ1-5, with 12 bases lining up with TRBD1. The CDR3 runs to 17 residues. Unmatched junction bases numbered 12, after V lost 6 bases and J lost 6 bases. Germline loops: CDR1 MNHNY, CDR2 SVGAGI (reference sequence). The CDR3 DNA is TGTGCCAGCAGACGCACCCCGGGACAGGGGGCGGTTCAGCCCCAGCATTTT. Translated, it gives CASRRTPGQGAVQPQHF.

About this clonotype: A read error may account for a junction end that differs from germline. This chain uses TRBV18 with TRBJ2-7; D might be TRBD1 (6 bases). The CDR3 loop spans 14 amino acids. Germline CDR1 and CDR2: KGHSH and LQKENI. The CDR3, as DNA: TGTGCCAGCTCACCGGGGGCCGGCTCCTTCGAGCAGTACTTC. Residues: CASSPGAGSFEQYF.

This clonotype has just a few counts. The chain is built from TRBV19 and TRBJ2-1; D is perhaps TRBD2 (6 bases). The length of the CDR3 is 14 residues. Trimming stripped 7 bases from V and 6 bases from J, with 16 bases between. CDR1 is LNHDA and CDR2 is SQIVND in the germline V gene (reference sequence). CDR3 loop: CASTSREYSNEQFF. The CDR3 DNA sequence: TGTGCCAGTACCTCCCGGGAGTATTCCAATGAGCAGTTCTTC.

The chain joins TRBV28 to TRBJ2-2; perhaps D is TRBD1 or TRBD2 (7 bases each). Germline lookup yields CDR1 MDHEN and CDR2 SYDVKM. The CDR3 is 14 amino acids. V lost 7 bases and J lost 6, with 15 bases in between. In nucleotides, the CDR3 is TGTGCCAGCACTCCAGGGGGGGCCGCCGGGGAGCTGTTTTTT. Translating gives CASTPGGAAGELFF.

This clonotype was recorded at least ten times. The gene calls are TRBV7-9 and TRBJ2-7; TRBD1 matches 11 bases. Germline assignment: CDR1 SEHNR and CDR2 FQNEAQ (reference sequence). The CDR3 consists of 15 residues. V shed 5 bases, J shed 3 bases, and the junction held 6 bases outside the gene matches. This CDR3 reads CASSPGGTGGYEQYF. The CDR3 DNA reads TGTGCCAGCAGCCCTGGGGGGACAGGGGGCTACGAGCAGTACTTC.

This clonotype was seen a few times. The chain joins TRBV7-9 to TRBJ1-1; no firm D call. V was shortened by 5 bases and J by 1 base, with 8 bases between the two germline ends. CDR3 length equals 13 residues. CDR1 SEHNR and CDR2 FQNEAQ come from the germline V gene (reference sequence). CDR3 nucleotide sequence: TGTGCCAGCAGCCGACGTGAGAACACTGAAGCTTTCTTT. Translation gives CASSRRENTEAFF. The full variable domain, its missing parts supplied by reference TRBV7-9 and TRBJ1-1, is DTGVSQNPRHKITKRGQNVTFRCDPISEHNRLYWYRQTLGQGPEFLTYFQNEAQLEKSRLLSDRFSAERPKGSFSTLEIQRTEQGDSAMYLCASSRRENTEAFFGQGTRLTVV.

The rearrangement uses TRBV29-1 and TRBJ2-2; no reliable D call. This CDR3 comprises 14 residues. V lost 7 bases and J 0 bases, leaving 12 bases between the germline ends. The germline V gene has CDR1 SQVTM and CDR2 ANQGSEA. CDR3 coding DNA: TGCAGCGCTTCAACCGCAGCGAACACCGGGGAGCTGTTTTTT. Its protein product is CSASTAANTGELFF.

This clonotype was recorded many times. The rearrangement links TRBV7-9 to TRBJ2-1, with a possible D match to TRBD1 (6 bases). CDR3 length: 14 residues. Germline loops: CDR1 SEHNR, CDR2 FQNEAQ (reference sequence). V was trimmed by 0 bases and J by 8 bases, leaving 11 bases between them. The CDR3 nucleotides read TGTGCCAGCAGCTTAGCGGCAGGGGTGGATGAGCAGTTCTTC. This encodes CASSLAAGVDEQFF. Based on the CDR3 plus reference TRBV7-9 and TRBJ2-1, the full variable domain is DTGVSQNPRHKITKRGQNVTFRCDPISEHNRLYWYRQTLGQGPEFLTYFQNEAQLEKSRLLSDRFSAERPKGSFSTLEIQRTEQGDSAMYLCASSLAAGVDEQFFGPGTRLTVL.

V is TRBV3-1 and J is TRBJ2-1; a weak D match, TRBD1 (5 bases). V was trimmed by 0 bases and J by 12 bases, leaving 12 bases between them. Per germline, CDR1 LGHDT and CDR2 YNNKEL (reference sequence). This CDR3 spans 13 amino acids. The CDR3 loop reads CASSQEFRGRQFF. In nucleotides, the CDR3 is TGTGCCAGCAGCCAAGAATTTAGGGGCCGGCAGTTCTTC.

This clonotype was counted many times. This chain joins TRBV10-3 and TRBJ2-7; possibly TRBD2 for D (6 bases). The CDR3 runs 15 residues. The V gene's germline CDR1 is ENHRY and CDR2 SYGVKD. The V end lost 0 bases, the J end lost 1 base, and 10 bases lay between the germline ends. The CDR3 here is CAISESWGESYEQYF. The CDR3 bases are TGTGCCATCAGTGAGTCGTGGGGGGAGTCCTACGAGCAGTACTTC.

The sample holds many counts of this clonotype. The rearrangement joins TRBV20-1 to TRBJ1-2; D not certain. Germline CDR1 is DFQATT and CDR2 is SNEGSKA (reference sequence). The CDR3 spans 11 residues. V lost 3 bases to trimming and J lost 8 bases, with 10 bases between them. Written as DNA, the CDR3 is TGCAGTGCTAGCCCTGGAAGCGGCTACACCTTC. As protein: CSASPGSGYTF.

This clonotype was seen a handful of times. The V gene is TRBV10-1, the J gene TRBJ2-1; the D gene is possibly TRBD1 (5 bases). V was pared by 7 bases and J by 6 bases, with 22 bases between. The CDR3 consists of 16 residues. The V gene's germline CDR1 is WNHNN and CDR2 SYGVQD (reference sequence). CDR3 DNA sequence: TGCGCCAGCATCGATCGGCAGGGTGGGTCCAGCAATGAGCAGTTCTTC. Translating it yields CASIDRQGGSSNEQFF.

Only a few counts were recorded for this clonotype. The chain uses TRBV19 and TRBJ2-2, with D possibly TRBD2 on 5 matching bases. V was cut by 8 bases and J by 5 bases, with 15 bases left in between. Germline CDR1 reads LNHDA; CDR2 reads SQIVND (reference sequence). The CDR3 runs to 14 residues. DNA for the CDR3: TGTGCCAGTCGATCGGAGGTGGAGACCGGGGAGCTGTTTTTT. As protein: CASRSEVETGELFF.

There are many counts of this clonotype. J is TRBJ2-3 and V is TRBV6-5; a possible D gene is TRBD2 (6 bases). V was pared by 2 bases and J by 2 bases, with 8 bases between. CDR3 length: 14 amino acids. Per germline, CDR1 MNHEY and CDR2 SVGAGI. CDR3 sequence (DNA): TGTGCCAGCAGTTACGGGAGGTACACAGATACGCAGTATTTT. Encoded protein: CASSYGRYTDTQYF.

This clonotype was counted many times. CDR3 region: CASSPGYGRAADTQYF. In DNA form, the CDR3 reads TGTGCCAGCAGCCCTGGGTACGGGAGGGCCGCAGATACGCAGTATTTT. The chain joins TRBV5-6 to TRBJ2-3, with 8 nucleotides matching TRBD2. J was trimmed by 4 bases and V by 4 bases; bases with no gene match: 11. CDR1 and CDR2 from the germline V gene are SGHDT and YYEEEE. This CDR3 contains 16 residues.

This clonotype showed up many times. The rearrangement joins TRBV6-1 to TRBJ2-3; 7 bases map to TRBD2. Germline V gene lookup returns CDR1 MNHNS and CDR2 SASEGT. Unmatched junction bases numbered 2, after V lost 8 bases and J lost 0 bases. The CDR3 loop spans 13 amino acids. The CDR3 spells CASGRASTDTQYF. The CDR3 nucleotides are TGTGCCAGCGGGAGGGCTAGCACAGATACGCAGTATTTT.